This T cell receptor (beta chain) was captured in a study of T cell responses to AZD1222 COVID-19 vaccine. Remarks on this clone: Its antigen is as yet unknown.

The CDR3 runs 13 residues. Per germline, CDR1 GTSNPN and CDR2 SVGIG (reference sequence). J lost 3 bases, V lost 3 bases, and 4 bases had no gene match. Study-wide results and limits: Receipt of two AZD1222 doses was followed by a rise in Spike-specific TCR breadth and depth. White British donors predominated, females outnumbered males, and clonal diversity was possibly underestimated. Vaccine-associated CD4 TCRs ranged over spike, dominating at 160-218 and 743-854.

Profiled with immunoSEQ multiplex PCR; TCRdb holds only in-frame clones, not every one. In the table there are 100,000 or so clones, 88% of which are singletons. The rearrangement joins TRBV30 to TRBJ1-1; TRBD1 matches at 7 bases. Source: peripheral blood, taken on day 0 of AZD1222 vaccination. This receptor was obtained from an adult in good health. The CDR3 DNA sequence: TGTGCCTGGAGAGTCCAGGGGGACACTGAAGCTTTCTTT. Translation gives CAWRVQGDTEAFF.